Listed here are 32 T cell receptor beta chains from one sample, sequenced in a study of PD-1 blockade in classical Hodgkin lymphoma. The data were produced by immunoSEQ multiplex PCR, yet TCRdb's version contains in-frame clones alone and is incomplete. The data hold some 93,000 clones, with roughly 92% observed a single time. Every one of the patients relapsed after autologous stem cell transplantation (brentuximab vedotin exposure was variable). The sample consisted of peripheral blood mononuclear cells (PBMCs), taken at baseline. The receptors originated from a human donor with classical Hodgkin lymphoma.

The CDR3, as DNA: TGTGCCAGCAGCTTAATTACTAGCGGTAGACATGGAGATACGCAGTATTTT. This encodes CASSLITSGRHGDTQYF. J is TRBJ2-3 and V is TRBV7-9; the match to TRBD2 covers 8 bases. Trimming cost V 2 bases and J 5 bases; bases outside gene matches: 12. The CDR3 contains 17 residues. CDR1 SEHNR and CDR2 FQNEAQ come from the germline V gene (reference sequence).

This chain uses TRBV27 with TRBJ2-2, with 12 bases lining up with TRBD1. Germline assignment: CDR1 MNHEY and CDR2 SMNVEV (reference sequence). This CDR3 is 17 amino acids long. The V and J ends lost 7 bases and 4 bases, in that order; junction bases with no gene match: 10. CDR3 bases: TGTGCCAGCACCAAACCTCCGGGACAGGGGGCCACCGGGGAGCTGTTTTTT. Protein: CASTKPPGQGATGELFF.

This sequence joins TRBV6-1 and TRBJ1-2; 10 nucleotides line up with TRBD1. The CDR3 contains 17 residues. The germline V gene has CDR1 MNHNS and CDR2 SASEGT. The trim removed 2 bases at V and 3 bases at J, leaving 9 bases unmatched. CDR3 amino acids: CASSENFWTGGDYGYTF. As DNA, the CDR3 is TGTGCCAGCAGTGAAAACTTCTGGACAGGGGGAGACTATGGCTACACCTTC.

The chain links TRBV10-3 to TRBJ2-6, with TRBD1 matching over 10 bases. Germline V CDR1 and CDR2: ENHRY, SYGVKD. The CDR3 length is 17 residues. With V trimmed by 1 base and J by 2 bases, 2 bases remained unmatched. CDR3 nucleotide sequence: TGTGCCATCAGTGAGTTGGGACAGGGGACTGGGGCCAACGTCCTGACTTTC. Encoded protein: CAISELGQGTGANVLTF.

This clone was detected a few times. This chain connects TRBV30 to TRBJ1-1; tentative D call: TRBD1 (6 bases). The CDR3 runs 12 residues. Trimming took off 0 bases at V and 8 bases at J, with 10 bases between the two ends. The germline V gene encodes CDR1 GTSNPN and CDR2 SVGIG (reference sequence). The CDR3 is CAWSVGGAEAFF. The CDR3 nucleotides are TGTGCCTGGAGTGTAGGGGGAGCCGAAGCTTTCTTT.

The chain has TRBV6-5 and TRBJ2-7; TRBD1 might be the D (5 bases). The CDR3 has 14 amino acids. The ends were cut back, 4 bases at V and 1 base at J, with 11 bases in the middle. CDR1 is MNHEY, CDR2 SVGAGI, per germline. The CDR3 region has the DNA TGTGCCAGCAGTTTGAGCAGGGTTTCCTACGAGCAGTACTTC. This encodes CASSLSRVSYEQYF.

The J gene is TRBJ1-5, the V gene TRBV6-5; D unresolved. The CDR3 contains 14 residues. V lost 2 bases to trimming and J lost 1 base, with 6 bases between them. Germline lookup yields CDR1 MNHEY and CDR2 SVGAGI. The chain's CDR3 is CASSYRDSNQPQHF. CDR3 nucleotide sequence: TGTGCCAGCAGTTACAGAGACAGCAATCAGCCCCAGCATTTT.

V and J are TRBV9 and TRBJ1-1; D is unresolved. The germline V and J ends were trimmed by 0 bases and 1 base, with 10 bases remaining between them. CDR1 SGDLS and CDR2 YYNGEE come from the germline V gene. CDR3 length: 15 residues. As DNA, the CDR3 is TGTGCCAGCAGCGTAGGGGCAGACGGGAACACTGAAGCTTTCTTT. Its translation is CASSVGADGNTEAFF.

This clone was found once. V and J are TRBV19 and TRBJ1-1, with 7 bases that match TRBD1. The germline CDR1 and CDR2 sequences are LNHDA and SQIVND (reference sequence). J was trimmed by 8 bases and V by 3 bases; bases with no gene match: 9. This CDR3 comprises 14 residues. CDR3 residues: CASSIRDRKTEAFF. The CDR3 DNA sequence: TGTGCCAGTAGTATCCGGGACAGAAAAACCGAAGCTTTCTTT.

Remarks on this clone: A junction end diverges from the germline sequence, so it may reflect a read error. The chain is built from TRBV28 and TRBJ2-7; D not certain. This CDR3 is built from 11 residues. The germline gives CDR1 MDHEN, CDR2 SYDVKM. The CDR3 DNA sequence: TGTGCCAGCAGTTTCTTCTACGGGCAGTACTTC. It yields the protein CASSFFYGQYF.

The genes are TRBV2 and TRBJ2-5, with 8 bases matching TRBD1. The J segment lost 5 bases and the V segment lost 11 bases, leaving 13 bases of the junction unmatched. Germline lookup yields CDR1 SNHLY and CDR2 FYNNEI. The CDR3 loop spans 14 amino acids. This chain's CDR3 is CAVGPTGARETQYF. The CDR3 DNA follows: TGTGCCGTAGGCCCGACAGGGGCGAGGGAGACCCAGTACTTC.

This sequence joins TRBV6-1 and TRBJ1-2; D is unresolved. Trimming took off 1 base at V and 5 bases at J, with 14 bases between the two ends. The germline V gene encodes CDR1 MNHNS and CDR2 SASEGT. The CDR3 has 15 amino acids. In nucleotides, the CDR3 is TGTGCCAGCAGTGAAGGCAGCCAACTGCTATATGGCTACACCTTC. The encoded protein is CASSEGSQLLYGYTF.

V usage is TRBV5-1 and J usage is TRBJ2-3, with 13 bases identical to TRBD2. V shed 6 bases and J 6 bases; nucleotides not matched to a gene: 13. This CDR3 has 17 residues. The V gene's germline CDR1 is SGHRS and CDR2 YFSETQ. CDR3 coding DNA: TGCGCCAGCACTTCAGGACTAGCGGGAGCCCTGACGGATACGCAGTATTTT. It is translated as CASTSGLAGALTDTQYF.

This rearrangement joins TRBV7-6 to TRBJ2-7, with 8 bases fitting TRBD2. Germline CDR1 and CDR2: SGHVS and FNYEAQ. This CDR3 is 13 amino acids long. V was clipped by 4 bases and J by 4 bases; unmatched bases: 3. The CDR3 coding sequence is TGTGCCAGCAGCTCAACTAGCGGTTACGAGCAGTACTTC. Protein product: CASSSTSGYEQYF.

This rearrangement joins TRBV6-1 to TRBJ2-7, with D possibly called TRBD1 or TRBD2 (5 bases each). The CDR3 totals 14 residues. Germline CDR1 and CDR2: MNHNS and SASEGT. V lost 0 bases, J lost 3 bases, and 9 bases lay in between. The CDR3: CASSEAGAHYEQYF. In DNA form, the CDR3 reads TGTGCCAGCAGTGAAGCCGGGGCACACTACGAGCAGTACTTC.

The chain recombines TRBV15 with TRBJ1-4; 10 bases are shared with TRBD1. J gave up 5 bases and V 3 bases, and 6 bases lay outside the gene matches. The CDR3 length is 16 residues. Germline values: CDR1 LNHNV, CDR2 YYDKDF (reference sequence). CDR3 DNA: TGTGCCACCAGCAGGACGACAGGGGGCGAGAATGAAAAACTGTTTTTT. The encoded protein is CATSRTTGGENEKLFF.

The CDR3 is CASRNRERTDTQYF. CDR3 coding DNA: TGTGCCAGTAGGAACAGGGAACGCACAGATACGCAGTATTTT. The rearrangement links TRBV19 to TRBJ2-3, with a weak D call TRBD1 (6 bases). Germline V gives CDR1 LNHDA, CDR2 SQIVND (reference sequence). The CDR3 runs 14 residues. Trimming left V 6 bases short and J 1 base short, with 11 bases between.

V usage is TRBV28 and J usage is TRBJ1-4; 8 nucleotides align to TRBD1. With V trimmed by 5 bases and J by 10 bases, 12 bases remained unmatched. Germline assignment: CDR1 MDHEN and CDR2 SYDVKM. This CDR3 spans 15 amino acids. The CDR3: CASSGPTQGAGKLFF. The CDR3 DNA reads TGTGCCAGCAGTGGTCCGACGCAGGGGGCTGGAAAACTGTTTTTT. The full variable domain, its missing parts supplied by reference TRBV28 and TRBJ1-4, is DVKVTQSSRYLVKRTGEKVFLECVQDMDHENMFWYRQDPGLGLRLIYFSYDVKMKEKGDIPEGYSVSREKKERFSLILESASTNQTSMYLCASSGPTQGAGKLFFGSGTQLSVL.

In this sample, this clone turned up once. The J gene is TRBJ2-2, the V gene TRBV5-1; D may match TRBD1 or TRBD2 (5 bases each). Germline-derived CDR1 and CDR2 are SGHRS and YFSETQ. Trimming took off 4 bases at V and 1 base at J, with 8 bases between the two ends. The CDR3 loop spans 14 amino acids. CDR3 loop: CASSGTRNTGELFF. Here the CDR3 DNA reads TGCGCCAGCAGCGGGACCAGGAACACCGGGGAGCTGTTTTTT.

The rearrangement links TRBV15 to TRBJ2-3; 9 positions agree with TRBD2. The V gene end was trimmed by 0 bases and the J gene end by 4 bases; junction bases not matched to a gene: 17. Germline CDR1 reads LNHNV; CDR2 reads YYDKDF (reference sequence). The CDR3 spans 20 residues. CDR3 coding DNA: TGTGCCACCAGCAGAGATGGGGTTAGCGGGAGAGCCAACCCGGCAGATACGCAGTATTTT. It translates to CATSRDGVSGRANPADTQYF.

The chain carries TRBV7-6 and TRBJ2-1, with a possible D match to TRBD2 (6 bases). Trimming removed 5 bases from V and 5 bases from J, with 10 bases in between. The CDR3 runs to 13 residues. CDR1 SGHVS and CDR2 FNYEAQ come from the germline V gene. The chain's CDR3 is CASSPGTHNEQFF. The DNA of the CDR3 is TGTGCCAGCAGCCCCGGGACTCACAATGAGCAGTTCTTC.

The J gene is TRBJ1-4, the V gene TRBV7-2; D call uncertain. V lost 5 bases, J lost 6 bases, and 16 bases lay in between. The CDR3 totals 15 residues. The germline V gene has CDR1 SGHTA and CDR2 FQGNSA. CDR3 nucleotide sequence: TGTGCCAGCAGCCCCCAAGCCGGGCGCCATGAAAAACTGTTTTTT. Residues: CASSPQAGRHEKLFF.

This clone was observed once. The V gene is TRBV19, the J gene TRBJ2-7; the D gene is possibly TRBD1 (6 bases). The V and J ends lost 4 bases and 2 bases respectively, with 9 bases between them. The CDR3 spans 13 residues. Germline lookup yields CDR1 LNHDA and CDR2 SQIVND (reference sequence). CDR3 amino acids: CASSTRDTYEQYF. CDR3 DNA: TGTGCCAGTAGTACCCGGGACACCTACGAGCAGTACTTC.

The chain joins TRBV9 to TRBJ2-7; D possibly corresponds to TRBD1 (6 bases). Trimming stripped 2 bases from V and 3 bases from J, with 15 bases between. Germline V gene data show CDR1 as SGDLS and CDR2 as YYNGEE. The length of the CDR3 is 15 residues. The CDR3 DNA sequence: TGTGCCAGCAGCGTGTTGCCACAGGGACACTACGAGCAGTACTTC. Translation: CASSVLPQGHYEQYF.

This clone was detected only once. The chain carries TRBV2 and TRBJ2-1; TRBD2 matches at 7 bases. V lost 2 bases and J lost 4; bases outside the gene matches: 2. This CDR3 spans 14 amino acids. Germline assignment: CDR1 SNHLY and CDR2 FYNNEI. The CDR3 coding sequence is TGTGCCAGCAGTGAAACTAGCGCATACAATGAGCAGTTCTTC. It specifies CASSETSAYNEQFF.

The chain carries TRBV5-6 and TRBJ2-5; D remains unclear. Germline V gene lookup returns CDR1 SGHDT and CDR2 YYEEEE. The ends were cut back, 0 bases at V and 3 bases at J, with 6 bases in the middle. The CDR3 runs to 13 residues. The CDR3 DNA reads TGTGCCAGCAGCTTGGAGGACGAAGAGACCCAGTACTTC. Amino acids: CASSLEDEETQYF.

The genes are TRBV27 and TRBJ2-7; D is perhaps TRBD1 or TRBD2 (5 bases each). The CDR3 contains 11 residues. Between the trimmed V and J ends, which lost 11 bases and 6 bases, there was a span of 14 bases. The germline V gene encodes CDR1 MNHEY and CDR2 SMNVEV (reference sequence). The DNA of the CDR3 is TGTGCCGGGGGATACTACCCCGAGCAGTACTTC. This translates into CAGGYYPEQYF.

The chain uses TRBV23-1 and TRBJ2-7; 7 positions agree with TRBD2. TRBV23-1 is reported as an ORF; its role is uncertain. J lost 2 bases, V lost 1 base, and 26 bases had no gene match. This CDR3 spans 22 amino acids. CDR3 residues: CASSQFPNSIPKFASGTYEQYF. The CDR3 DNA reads TGCGCCAGCAGTCAATTCCCAAATTCAATCCCTAAGTTTGCTAGCGGAACCTACGAGCAGTACTTC.

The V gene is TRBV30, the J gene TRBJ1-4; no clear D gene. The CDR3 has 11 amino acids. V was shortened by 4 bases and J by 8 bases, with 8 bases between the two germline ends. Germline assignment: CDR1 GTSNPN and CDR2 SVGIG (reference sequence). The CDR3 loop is CAWTNGEKLFF. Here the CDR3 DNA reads TGTGCCTGGACCAATGGGGAAAAACTGTTTTTT.

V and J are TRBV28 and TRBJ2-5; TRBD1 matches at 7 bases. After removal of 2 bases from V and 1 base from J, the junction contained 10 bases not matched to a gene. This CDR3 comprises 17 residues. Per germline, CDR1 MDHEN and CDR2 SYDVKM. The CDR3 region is CASSLNPTGIRQETQYF. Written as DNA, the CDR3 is TGTGCCAGCAGTTTAAACCCGACAGGGATCCGCCAAGAGACCCAGTACTTC.

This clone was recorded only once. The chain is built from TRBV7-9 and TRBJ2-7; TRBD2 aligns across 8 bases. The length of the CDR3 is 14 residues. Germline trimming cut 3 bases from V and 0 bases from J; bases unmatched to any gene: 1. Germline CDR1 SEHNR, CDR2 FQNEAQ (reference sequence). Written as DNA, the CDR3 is TGTGCCAGCAGCTTTAGCGGGACCTCCTACGAGCAGTACTTC. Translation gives CASSFSGTSYEQYF.

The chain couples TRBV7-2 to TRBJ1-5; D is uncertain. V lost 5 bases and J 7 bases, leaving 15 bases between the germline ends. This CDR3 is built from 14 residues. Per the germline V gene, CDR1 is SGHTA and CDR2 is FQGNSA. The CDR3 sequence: CASSPESGSQPQHF. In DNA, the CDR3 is TGTGCCAGCAGCCCAGAGTCGGGGAGCCAGCCCCAGCATTTT.